Below are 22 T cell receptor beta chains sequenced from a single sample in a study of blood T cell repertoires in COVID-19. Here immunoSEQ multiplex PCR was the method, and the copy in TCRdb shows in-frame clones only, minus some. Among a few hundred thousand clones, around 85% were seen once, and the ten largest hold under 1.5%. The sample was PBMCs or T cells enriched from blood (not recorded which). The receptor source for this set is a woman in her thirties or forties with acute COVID-19.

In its sample, this clone was seen many times. The chain is built from TRBV19 and TRBJ2-3, with 10 bases lining up with TRBD2. V lost 5 bases and J lost 2; bases outside the gene matches: 4. CDR1 and CDR2 from the germline V gene are LNHDA and SQIVND (reference sequence). The length of the CDR3 is 15 residues. The CDR3 region is CASSSGLAVTDTQYF. The CDR3 DNA follows: TGTGCCAGTAGTTCCGGACTAGCGGTCACAGATACGCAGTATTTT.

The chain employs TRBV9 and TRBJ1-3, with D tentatively TRBD1 (6 bases). The V end was cut by 10 bases, the J end by 6 bases, with 20 bases between. This CDR3 spans 14 amino acids. CDR1 and CDR2 (germline): SGDLS, YYNGEE. The DNA for the CDR3 is TGTGCCTCTTCTAGGGGGGGGCAAGAAAACACCATATATTTT. It codes for CASSRGGQENTIYF.

This clone was observed once. The V gene is TRBV7-9, the J gene TRBJ1-1; tentative D call: TRBD1 (6 bases). The CDR3 contains 14 residues. Germline V gene sequence: CDR1 SEHNR, CDR2 FQNEAQ (reference sequence). V was shortened by 1 base and J by 10 bases, with 16 bases between the two germline ends. The CDR3 bases are TGTGCCAGCAGCTTAGATAATGGGGGCGCGGGAGCTTTCTTT. It translates to CASSLDNGGAGAFF.

The V call is TRBV5-1, the J call TRBJ1-2; 9 bases align to TRBD1. The trim removed 4 bases at V and 7 bases at J, leaving 8 bases unmatched. Germline V lookup: CDR1 SGHRS, CDR2 YFSETQ. The CDR3 is 14 amino acids. CDR3 loop: CASSGGTGRSGYTF. The DNA for the CDR3 is TGCGCCAGCAGCGGAGGGACAGGGAGAAGTGGCTACACCTTC.

The chain joins TRBV27 to TRBJ2-5, with TRBD1 matching 8 bases. V lost 4 bases, J lost 5 bases, and 6 bases stayed unmatched. The CDR3 totals 14 residues. Germline loops: CDR1 MNHEY, CDR2 SMNVEV (reference sequence). The CDR3 region has the DNA TGTGCCAGCAGTTACCAGGGGGCGGGGGAGACCCAGTACTTC. Its protein product is CASSYQGAGETQYF.

V is TRBV29-1 and J is TRBJ1-1, with a weak D call TRBD1 (6 bases). Trimming left V 3 bases short and J 4 bases short, with 12 bases between. This CDR3 spans 13 amino acids. The germline V gene encodes CDR1 SQVTM and CDR2 ANQGSEA. The CDR3 region has the DNA TGCAGCGTTGATAGGGGGGGGAGCACTGAAGCTTTCTTT. It codes for CSVDRGGSTEAFF.

The chain couples TRBV27 to TRBJ2-3; D not resolved. Germline assignment: CDR1 MNHEY and CDR2 SMNVEV (reference sequence). This CDR3 region has 13 residues. Trimming removed 0 bases at V and 4 bases at J, with 5 bases between. The CDR3 loop reads CASSLSFADTQYF. The CDR3 DNA is TGTGCCAGCAGTTTATCGTTCGCAGATACGCAGTATTTT.

This chain connects TRBV19 to TRBJ2-1, with 13 nucleotides matching TRBD2. The V gene's germline CDR1 is LNHDA and CDR2 SQIVND (reference sequence). Trimming at V came to 4 bases and at J to 5 bases, leaving 2 bases not matched to a gene. There are 15 residues in the CDR3. CDR3 loop: CASSRGLAGNNEQFF. The DNA of the CDR3 is TGTGCCAGTAGTAGGGGACTAGCGGGAAACAATGAGCAGTTCTTC.

The chain combines TRBV18 with TRBJ1-5; weak D call: TRBD1 (5 bases). V shed 3 bases and J shed 4 bases, with 7 bases lying between them. Germline assignment: CDR1 KGHSH and CDR2 LQKENI. This CDR3 is 13 amino acids long. CDR3 protein: CASSPTENQPQHF. CDR3 coding DNA: TGTGCCAGCTCACCGACAGAGAATCAGCCCCAGCATTTT.

The chain combines TRBV7-8 with TRBJ2-7, with 7 bases matching TRBD1. The CDR3 runs to 13 residues. With 4 bases clipped from V and 3 bases from J, the junction kept 3 bases outside the gene matches. In germline, CDR1 is SGHVS, CDR2 FQNEAQ. The CDR3 sequence: CASSSGGHYEQYF. The CDR3 bases are TGTGCCAGCAGCTCAGGGGGACACTACGAGCAGTACTTC.

The chain couples TRBV10-3 to TRBJ2-1; perhaps TRBD1 as D (5 bases). The V gene's germline CDR1 is ENHRY and CDR2 SYGVKD. V lost 2 bases to trimming and J lost 5 bases, with 10 bases between them. CDR3 length: 14 amino acids. CDR3 coding DNA: TGTGCCATCAGTGAGGCCGACAGCCACAATGAGCAGTTCTTC. Translation: CAISEADSHNEQFF.

V gene TRBV27 combines with J gene TRBJ2-7; D call uncertain. Trimming left V 2 bases short and J 3 bases short, with 8 bases between. CDR3 length: 13 amino acids. The germline V gene encodes CDR1 MNHEY and CDR2 SMNVEV (reference sequence). The DNA of the CDR3 is TGTGCCAGCAGTTTAGGGCAATTCTACGAGCAGTACTTC. Encoded protein: CASSLGQFYEQYF.

This rearrangement joins TRBV14 to TRBJ2-2, with D perhaps TRBD1 (6 bases). CDR3 size: 17 residues. CDR1 and CDR2 from the germline V gene are SGHDN and FVKESK. The ends were cut back, 1 base at V and 6 bases at J, with 18 bases in the middle. CDR3 loop: CASSQVSGSWGPGELFF. The CDR3, as DNA: TGTGCCAGCAGCCAAGTTTCAGGATCCTGGGGGCCCGGGGAGCTGTTTTTT.

In nucleotides, the CDR3 is TGTGCCAGCAGCCCCGGGACAGCCGCGAACACCGGGGAGCTGTTTTTT. Amino acid sequence: CASSPGTAANTGELFF. The chain combines TRBV4-2 with TRBJ2-2; 7 bases agree with TRBD1. CDR3 length equals 16 residues. Trimming at V came to 4 bases and at J to 0 bases, leaving 5 bases not matched to a gene. Looked up from germline, CDR1 is LGHNA and CDR2 is YNFKEQ.

This chain links TRBV9 with TRBJ1-1; 8 bases are shared with TRBD1. There are 16 residues in the CDR3. Germline V gene sequence: CDR1 SGDLS, CDR2 YYNGEE. The ends lost 3 bases at V and 0 bases at J; junction bases unmatched: 7. CDR3 nucleotide sequence: TGTGCCAGCAGCGCAGGGACAGGTACTATGAACACTGAAGCTTTCTTT. This sequence encodes CASSAGTGTMNTEAFF.

The genes are TRBV7-8 and TRBJ2-5; TRBD1 matches at 9 bases. There are 14 residues in the CDR3. V lost 1 base and J lost 7; bases outside the gene matches: 4. Germline lookup yields CDR1 SGHVS and CDR2 FQNEAQ. DNA for the CDR3: TGTGCCAGCAGCTTAGACGGACAGGGGCGGACCCAGTACTTC. This encodes CASSLDGQGRTQYF.

This chain joins TRBV18 and TRBJ1-1; D is undetermined. Trimming took 6 bases from V and 8 from J, leaving 19 bases between them. The CDR3 totals 14 residues. Germline CDR1 KGHSH, CDR2 LQKENI. The CDR3, as DNA: TGTGCCAGCTCGTCCGGACTGACCCCGTGGGAAGCTTTCTTT. This sequence encodes CASSSGLTPWEAFF.

Written as DNA, the CDR3 is TGTGCCAGCAGCTCCGGGACACCTCTCAACTATGGCTACACCTTC. Its translation is CASSSGTPLNYGYTF. The chain carries TRBV28 and TRBJ1-2; D might be TRBD1 (6 bases). The CDR3 is 15 amino acids. Germline lookup yields CDR1 MDHEN and CDR2 SYDVKM. V shed 6 bases and J shed 2 bases, with 16 bases lying between them.

The chain couples TRBV9 to TRBJ2-2; a possible D gene is TRBD2 (6 bases). There are 16 residues in the CDR3. CDR1 and CDR2 (germline): SGDLS, YYNGEE. V dropped 5 bases and J dropped 3 bases, with 17 bases sitting between them. The CDR3 loop reads CASSLPGSGDTGELFF. The CDR3, as DNA: TGTGCCAGCAGTCTCCCGGGTAGCGGTGACACCGGGGAGCTGTTTTTT.

The CDR3: CASSEGGQHYGYTF. CDR3 bases: TGTGCCAGCAGTGAAGGCGGACAGCACTATGGCTACACCTTC. The chain employs TRBV2 and TRBJ1-2, with D maybe TRBD1 (6 bases). The germline gives CDR1 SNHLY, CDR2 FYNNEI. V lost 1 base, J lost 3 bases, and 9 bases lay in between. This CDR3 has 14 amino acids.

The V and J genes are TRBV7-6 and TRBJ1-5; D gene unclear. CDR1 and CDR2 from the germline V gene are SGHVS and FNYEAQ. Between the trimmed V and J ends, which lost 1 base and 7 bases, there was a span of 11 bases. The CDR3 totals 14 residues. The CDR3 sequence is CASSLEPGIQPQHF. The CDR3 bases are TGTGCCAGCAGCTTAGAGCCAGGAATCCAGCCCCAGCATTTT.

The chain employs TRBV11-2 and TRBJ1-2; no firm D call. Per germline, CDR1 SGHAT and CDR2 FQNNGV. The CDR3 runs to 14 residues. V was clipped by 1 base and J by 2 bases, with 8 bases between them. CDR3 in DNA: TGTGCCAGCAGCTTAGTCGCGAAAAACTATGGCTACACCTTC. It translates to CASSLVAKNYGYTF.